This T cell receptor beta chain was identified in a study of beta chain features in type 1 diabetes. Of the isolated RNA, all was reverse transcribed, and so the sequenced material was expressed TCRB transcripts. About 3.6 million reads on average were seen across naive, central memory and regulatory T cell samples. TCRdb keeps only in-frame clones here, not all; method: immunoSEQ multiplex PCR. The table lists 860,000 or so clones, 17% of them singletons. This clone was observed a handful of times. Between the trimmed V and J ends, which lost 9 bases and 7 bases, there was a span of 18 bases. The CDR3 length is 14 residues. The germline CDR1 and CDR2 sequences are SNHLY and FYNNEI.

The chain recombines TRBV2 with TRBJ1-4, with D maybe TRBD1 (5 bases). The TCR comes from a woman aged 18-35 years in good health. Sequenced input: naive CD4+ T cells from blood. The CDR3 loop reads CASQQEITSEKLFF. The CDR3 DNA reads as TGTGCCAGTCAACAGGAAATTACCTCTGAAAAACTGTTTTTT. The variable domain in full, with the rest retrieved from reference TRBV2 and TRBJ1-4, is EPEVTQTPSHQVTQMGQEVILRCVPISNHLYFYWYRQILGQKVEFLVSFYNNEISEKSEIFDDQFSVERPDGSNFTLKIRSTKLEDSAMYFCASQQEITSEKLFFGSGTQLSVL.